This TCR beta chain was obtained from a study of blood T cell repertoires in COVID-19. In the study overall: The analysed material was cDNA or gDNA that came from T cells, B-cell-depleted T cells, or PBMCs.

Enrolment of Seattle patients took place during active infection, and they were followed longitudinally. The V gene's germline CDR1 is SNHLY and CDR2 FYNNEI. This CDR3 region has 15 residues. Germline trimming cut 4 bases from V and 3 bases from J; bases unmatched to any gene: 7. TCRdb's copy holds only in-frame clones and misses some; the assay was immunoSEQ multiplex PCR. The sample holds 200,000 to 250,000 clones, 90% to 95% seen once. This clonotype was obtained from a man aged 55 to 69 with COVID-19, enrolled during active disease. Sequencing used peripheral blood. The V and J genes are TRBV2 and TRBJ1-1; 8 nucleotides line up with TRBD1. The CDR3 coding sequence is TGTGCCAGCAGTGCCCGGACAGGGTGGGACACTGAAGCTTTCTTT. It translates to CASSARTGWDTEAFF.